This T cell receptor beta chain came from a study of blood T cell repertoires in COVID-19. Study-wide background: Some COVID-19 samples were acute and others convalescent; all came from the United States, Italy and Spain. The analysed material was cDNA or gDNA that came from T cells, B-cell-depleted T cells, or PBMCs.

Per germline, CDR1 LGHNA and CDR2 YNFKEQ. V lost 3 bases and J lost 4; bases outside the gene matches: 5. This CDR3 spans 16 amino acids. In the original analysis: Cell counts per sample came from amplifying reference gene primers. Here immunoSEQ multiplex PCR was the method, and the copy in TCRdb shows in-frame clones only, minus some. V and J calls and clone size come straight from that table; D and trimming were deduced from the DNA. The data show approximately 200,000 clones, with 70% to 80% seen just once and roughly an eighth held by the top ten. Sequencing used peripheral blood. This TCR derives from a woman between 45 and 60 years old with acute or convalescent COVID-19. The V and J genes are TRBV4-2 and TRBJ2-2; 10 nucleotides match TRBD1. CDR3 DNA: TGTGCCAGCAGCCAGGGGACAGGGGAGCCCACCGGGGAGCTGTTTTTT. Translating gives CASSQGTGEPTGELFF.